This TCR beta chain comes out of a study of response to subunit inactivated influenza vaccine. Each CDR3 protein is one row after TCRdb ran MiXCR on the RT-PCR reads. This table has hundreds of thousands of distinct CDR3 sequences, around 15% appearing once. CDR3 size: 16 residues. Per the germline V gene, CDR1 is DFQATT and CDR2 is SNEGSKA (reference sequence). V gave up 2 bases and J gave up 1 base; unmatched junction bases: 5. This clonotype was counted ten times or more. J is TRBJ2-5 and V is TRBV20-1, with 12 bases lining up with TRBD2. The clonotype comes from a man between 50 and 59 years old who received an inactivated influenza vaccine. Material: PBMCs from blood, obtained around 15 days before vaccination. CDR3 DNA: TGCAGTGCTAGACCGGGACTAGCGGGTGTCCAAGAGACCCAGTACTTC. Its translation is CSARPGLAGVQETQYF.